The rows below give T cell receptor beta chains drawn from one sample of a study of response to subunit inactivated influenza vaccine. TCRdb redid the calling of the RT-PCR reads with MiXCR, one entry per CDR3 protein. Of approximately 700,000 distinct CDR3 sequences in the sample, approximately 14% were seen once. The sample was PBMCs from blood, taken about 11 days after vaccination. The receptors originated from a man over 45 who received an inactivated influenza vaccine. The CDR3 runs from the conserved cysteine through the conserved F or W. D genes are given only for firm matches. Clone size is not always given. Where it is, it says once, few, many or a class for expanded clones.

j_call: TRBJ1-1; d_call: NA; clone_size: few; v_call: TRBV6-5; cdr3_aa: CASSYVMTALNTEAFF; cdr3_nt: TGTGCCAGCAGTTACGTAATGACAGCGTTGAACACTGAAGCTTTCTTT
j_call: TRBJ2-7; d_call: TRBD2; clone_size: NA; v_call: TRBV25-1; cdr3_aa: CASSELTSGYEQYF; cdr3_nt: TGTGCCAGCAGTGAATTGACTAGCGGCTACGAGCAGTACTTC
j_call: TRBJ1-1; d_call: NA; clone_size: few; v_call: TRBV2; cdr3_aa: CASSAGRMNTEAFF; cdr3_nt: TGTGCCAGCAGCGCGGGACGGATGAACACTGAAGCTTTCTTT
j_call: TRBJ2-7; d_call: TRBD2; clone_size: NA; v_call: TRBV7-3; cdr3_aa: CASSTSGLVGEQYF; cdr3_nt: TGTGCCAGCAGTACCTCCGGACTAGTAGGCGAGCAGTACTTC
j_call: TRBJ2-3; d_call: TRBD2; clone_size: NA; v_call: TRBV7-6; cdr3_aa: CASSLTSGNGHTQYF; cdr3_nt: TGTGCCAGCAGCTTGACTAGCGGGAATGGGCATACGCAGTATTTT
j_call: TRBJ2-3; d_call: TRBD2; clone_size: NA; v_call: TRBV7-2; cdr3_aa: CASSTGLAGGGGTQYF; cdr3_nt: TGTGCCAGCAGCACGGGACTAGCGGGGGGCGGGGGGACGCAGTATTTT
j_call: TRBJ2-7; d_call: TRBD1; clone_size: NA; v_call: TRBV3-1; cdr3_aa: CASSSSSSGTVYEQYF; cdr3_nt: TGTGCCAGCAGCTCGTCGTCTTCCGGGACAGTCTACGAGCAGTACTTC
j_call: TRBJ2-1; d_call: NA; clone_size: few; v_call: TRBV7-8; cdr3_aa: CASSLGRGISYNEQFF; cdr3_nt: TGTGCCAGCAGCTTAGGGCGGGGTATATCCTACAATGAGCAGTTCTTC
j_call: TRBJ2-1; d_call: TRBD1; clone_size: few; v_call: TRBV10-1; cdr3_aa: CASSSNRGNSYNEQFF; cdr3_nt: TGCGCCAGCAGTTCGAACAGGGGTAACTCCTACAATGAGCAGTTCTTC
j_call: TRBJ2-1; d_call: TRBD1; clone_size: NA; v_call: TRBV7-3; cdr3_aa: CASSKPGQFNNEQFF; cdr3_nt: TGTGCCAGCAGCAAACCGGGACAGTTTAACAATGAGCAGTTCTTC
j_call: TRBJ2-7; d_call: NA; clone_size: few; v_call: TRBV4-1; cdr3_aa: CASSGVGEGIYEQYF; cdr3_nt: TGCGCCAGCAGCGGCGTTGGTGAGGGGATTTACGAGCAGTACTTC
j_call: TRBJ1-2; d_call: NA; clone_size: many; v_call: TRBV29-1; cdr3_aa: CSVGGYTF; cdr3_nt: TGCAGCGTTGGCGGCTACACCTTC
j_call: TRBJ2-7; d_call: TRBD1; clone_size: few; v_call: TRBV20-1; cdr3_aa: CSASETGGRSYEQYF; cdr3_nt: TGCAGTGCTAGCGAGACAGGGGGGCGTTCCTACGAGCAGTACTTC
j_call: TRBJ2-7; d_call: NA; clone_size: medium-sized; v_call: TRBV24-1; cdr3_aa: CATSEAGTYEQYF; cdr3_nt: TGTGCCACCAGTGAGGCCGGTACCTACGAGCAGTACTTC
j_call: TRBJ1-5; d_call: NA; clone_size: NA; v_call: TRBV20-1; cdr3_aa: CSARGTLGTQPQHF; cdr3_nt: TGCAGTGCTAGAGGGACATTGGGGACACAGCCCCAGCATTTT
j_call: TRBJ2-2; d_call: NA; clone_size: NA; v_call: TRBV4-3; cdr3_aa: CASSQGLAGGGELFF; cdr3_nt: TGCGCCAGCAGCCAGGGACTCGCAGGTGGCGGGGAGCTGTTTTTT
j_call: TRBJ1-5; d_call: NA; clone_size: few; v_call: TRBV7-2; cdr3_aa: CASNQQENQPQHF; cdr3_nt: TGTGCCAGCAACCAACAGGAGAATCAGCCCCAGCATTTT
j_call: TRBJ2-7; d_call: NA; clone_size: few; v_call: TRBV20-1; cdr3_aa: CSASGVSVYEQYF; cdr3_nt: TGCAGTGCTAGTGGTGTCAGCGTCTACGAGCAGTACTTC
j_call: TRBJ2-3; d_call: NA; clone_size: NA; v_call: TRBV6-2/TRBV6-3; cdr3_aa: CASSRSRGSTDTEYF; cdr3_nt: TGTGCCAGCAGCCGGTCCAGGGGTAGCACAGATACGGAGTATTTT
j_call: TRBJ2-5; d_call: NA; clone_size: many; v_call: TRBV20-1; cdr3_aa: CSARVGPPGRETQYF; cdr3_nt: TGCAGTGCTAGAGTTGGACCCCCGGGGAGGGAGACCCAGTACTTC
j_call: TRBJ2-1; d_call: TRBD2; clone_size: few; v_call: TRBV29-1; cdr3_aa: CSVGTSGRRWDNEQFF; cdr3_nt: TGCAGCGTTGGGACTAGCGGTCGGAGGTGGGACAATGAGCAGTTCTTC
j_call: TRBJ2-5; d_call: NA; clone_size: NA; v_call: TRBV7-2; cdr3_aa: CASSQPWGQETQYF; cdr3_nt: TGTGCCAGCAGCCAACCCTGGGGGCAAGAGACCCAGTACTTC
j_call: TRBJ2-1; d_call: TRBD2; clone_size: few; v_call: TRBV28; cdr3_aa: CASSLSGLAGGPSAYEQFF; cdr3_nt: TGTGCCAGCAGTTTATCCGGACTAGCGGGAGGGCCTTCTGCCTATGAGCAGTTCTTC
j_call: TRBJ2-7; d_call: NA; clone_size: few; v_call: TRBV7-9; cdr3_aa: CASSLISGYEQYF; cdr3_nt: TGTGCCAGCAGCTTAATTAGCGGTTACGAGCAGTACTTC
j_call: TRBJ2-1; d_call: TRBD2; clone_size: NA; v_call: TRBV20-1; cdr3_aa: CSARVGGLVNNEQFF; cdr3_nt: TGCAGTGCTAGAGTAGGGGGACTAGTCAACAATGAGCAGTTCTTC
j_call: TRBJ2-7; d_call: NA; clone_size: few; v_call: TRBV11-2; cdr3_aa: CASSLAFIDQQYF; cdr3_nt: TGTGCCAGCAGCTTAGCGTTTATAGATCAGCAGTACTTC
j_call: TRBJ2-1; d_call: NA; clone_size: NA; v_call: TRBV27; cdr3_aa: CASTYGLGYNEQFF; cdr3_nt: TGTGCCAGCACGTACGGGCTAGGCTACAATGAGCAGTTCTTC
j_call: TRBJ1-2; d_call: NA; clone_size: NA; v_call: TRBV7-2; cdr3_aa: CASSLDHTGFYGYTF; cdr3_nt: TGTGCCAGCAGCTTAGACCATACGGGCTTCTATGGCTACACCTTC
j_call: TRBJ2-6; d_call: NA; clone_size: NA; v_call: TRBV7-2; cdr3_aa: CASSRSGLFSGANVLTF; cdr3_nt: TGTGCCAGCAGCCGATCCGGGCTTTTCTCTGGGGCCAACGTCCTGACTTTC
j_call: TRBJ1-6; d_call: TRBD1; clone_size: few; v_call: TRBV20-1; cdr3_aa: CSAKPGQGHSPLHF; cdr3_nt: TGCAGTGCCAAACCGGGACAGGGCCATTCACCCCTCCACTTT
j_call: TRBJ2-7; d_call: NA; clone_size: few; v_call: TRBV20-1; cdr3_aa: CSASKRSDEQYF; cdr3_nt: TGCAGTGCTAGCAAGCGTTCCGACGAGCAGTACTTC
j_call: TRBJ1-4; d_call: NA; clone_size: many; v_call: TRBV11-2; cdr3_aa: CASSLEIGEKLFF; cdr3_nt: TGTGCCAGCAGCTTAGAAATTGGTGAAAAACTGTTTTTT
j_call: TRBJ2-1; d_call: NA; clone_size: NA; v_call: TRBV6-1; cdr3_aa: CASSRGQGTNEQFF; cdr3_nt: TGTGCCAGCAGCCGGGGGCAGGGTACGAATGAGCAGTTCTTC
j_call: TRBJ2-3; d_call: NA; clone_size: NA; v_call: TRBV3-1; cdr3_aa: CASSQDPITGRIATDTQYF; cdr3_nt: TGTGCCAGCAGCCAAGACCCGATAACGGGACGAATCGCCACAGATACGCAGTATTTT
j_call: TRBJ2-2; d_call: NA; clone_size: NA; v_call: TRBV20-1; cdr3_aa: CSATGLIPGELFF; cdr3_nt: TGCAGTGCCACCGGTCTCATCCCCGGGGAGCTGTTTTTT
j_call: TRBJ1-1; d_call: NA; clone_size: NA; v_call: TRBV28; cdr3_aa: CATRAGDTEAFF; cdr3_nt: TGTGCCACCAGGGCAGGGGACACTGAAGCTTTCTTT
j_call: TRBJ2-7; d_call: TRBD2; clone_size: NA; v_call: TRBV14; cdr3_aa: CASSQDHLAGEYEQYF; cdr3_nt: TGTGCCAGCAGCCAAGATCACCTAGCGGGAGAGTACGAGCAGTACTTC
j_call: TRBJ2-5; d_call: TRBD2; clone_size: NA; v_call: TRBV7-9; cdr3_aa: CASSLGASGRETQYF; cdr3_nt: TGTGCCAGCAGCTTAGGTGCTAGCGGGAGAGAGACCCAGTACTTC
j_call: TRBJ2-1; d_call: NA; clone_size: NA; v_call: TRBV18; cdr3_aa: CASSVGASGPYNEQFF; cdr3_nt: TGTGCCAGCTCAGTGGGGGCTAGCGGTCCCTACAATGAGCAGTTCTTC
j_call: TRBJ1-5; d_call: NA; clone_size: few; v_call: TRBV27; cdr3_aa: CASSLSTGSNQPQHF; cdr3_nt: TGTGCCAGCAGTTTATCTACAGGGAGCAATCAGCCCCAGCATTTT
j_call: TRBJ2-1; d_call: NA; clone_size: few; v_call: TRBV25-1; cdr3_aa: CASSESGFNEQFF; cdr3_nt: TGTGCCAGCAGTGAATCGGGTTTCAATGAGCAGTTCTTC
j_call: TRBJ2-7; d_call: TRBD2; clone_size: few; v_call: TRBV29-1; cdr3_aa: CSVREGGYEQYF; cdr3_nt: TGCAGCGTGCGGGAGGGGGGATACGAGCAGTACTTC
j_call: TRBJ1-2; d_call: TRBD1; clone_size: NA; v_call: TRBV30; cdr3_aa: CAWILHSGQGAWGYTF; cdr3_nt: TGTGCCTGGATCCTCCACTCGGGGCAGGGGGCGTGGGGCTACACCTTC
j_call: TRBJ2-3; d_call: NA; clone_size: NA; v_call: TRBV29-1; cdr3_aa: CSVLEFIGADTQYF; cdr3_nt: TGCAGCGTTCTCGAATTTATAGGGGCAGATACGCAGTATTTT
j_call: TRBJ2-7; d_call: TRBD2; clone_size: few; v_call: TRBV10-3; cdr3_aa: CANSVGLTYEQYF; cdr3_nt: TGTGCCAACTCCGTGGGACTAACCTACGAGCAGTACTTC
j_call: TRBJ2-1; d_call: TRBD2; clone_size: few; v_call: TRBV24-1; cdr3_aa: CATSASGIRSYNEQFF; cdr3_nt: TGTGCCACCAGTGCTAGCGGGATACGCTCCTACAATGAGCAGTTCTTC
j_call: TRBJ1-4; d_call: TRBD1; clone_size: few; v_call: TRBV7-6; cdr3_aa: CASSLEGTDNEKLFF; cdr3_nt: TGTGCCAGCAGCTTAGAAGGGACAGATAATGAAAAACTGTTTTTT
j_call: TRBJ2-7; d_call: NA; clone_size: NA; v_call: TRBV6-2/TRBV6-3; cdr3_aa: CASTKFPSMVEQYF; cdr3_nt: TGTGCCAGCACTAAATTCCCCTCGATGGTCGAGCAGTACTTC
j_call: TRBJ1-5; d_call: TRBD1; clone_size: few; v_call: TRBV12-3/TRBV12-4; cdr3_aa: CASRPQGAGSNQPQHF; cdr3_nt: TGTGCCAGCAGACCCCAGGGGGCGGGTAGCAATCAGCCCCAGCATTTT
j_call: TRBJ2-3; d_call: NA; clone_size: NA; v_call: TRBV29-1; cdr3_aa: CSAYQGGRLDTQYF; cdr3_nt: TGCAGCGCTTATCAGGGTGGGCGGCTAGATACGCAGTATTTT
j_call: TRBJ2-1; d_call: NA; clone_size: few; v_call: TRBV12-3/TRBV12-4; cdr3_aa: CASTPGPTGEQFF; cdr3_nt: TGTGCCAGCACGCCGGGACCAACGGGTGAGCAGTTCTTC
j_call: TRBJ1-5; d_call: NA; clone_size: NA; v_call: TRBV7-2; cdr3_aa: CASSLGGVGQPQHF; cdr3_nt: TGTGCCAGCAGCTTAGGGGGGGTCGGACAGCCCCAGCATTTT
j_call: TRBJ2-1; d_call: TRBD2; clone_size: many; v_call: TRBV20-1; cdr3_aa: CSATNQLLTSGGRDEQFF; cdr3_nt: TGCAGTGCTACGAACCAACTACTGACTAGCGGGGGGAGGGATGAGCAGTTCTTC
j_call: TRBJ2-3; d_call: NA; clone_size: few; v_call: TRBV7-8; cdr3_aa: CASNRQYDTDTQYF; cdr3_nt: TGTGCCAGCAACCGACAGTATGACACAGATACGCAGTATTTT
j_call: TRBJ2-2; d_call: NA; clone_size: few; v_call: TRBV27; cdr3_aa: CASSSTIPGYTGELFF; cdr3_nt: TGTGCCAGCAGTTCCACGATCCCAGGCTACACCGGGGAGCTGTTTTTT
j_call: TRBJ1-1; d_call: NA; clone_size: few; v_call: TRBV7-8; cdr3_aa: CASSLSGGYTEAFF; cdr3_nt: TGTGCCAGCAGCTTAAGTGGTGGATACACTGAAGCTTTCTTT
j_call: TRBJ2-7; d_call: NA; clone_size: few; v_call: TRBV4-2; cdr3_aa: CASSQERTETYEQYF; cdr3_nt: TGTGCCAGCAGCCAAGAGAGGACCGAAACCTACGAGCAGTACTTC